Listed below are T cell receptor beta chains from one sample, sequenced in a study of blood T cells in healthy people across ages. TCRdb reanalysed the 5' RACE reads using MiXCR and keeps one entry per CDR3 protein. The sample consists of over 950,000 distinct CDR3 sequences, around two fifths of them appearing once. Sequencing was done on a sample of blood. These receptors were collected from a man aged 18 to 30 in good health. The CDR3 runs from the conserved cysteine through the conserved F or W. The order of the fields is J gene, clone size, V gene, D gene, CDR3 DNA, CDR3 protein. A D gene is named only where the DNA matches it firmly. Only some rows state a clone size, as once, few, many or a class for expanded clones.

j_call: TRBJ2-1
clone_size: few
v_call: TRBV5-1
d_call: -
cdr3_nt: TGCGCCAGCAGCTTGGTCGGGGATCAGTCCTACAATGAGCAGTTCTTC
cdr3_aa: CASSLVGDQSYNEQFF

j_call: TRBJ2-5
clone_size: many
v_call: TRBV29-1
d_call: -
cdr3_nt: TGCAGCGTTGAAGACAGGGGATCGGAGACCCAGTACTTC
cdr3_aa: CSVEDRGSETQYF

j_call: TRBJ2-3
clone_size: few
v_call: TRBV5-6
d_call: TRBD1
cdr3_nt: TGTGCCAGCAGCTTCGCGGGGGACAGGGTAATAGATACGCAGTATTTT
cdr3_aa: CASSFAGDRVIDTQYF

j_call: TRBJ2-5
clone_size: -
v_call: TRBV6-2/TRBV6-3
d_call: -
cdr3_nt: TGTGCCAGCAGTTACGTGGCCAAGACCCAGTACTTC
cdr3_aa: CASSYVAKTQYF

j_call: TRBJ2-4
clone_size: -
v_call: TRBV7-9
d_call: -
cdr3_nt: TGTGCCAGCAGCTTAGCTTCCAGGGAAGGAATTCAGTACTTC
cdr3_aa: CASSLASREGIQYF

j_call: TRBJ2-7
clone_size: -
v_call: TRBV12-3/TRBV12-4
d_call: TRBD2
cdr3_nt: TGTGCCAGCAGTCCCTCTGGCGGGGGGCTTGGGTTTAGCTCCTACGAGCAGTACTTC
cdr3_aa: CASSPSGGGLGFSSYEQYF

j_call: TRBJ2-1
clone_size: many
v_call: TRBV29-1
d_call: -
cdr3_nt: TGCAGCGTGCCACATCCTCTCTCCTACAATGAGCAGTTCTTC
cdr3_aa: CSVPHPLSYNEQFF

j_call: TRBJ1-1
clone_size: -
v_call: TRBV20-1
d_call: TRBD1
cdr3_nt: TGCAGTGCTATCCCCCCGACAGGGGGCTGGACTGAAGCTTTCTTT
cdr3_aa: CSAIPPTGGWTEAFF

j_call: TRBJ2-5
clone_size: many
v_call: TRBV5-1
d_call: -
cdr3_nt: TGCGCCAGCAGCGTACCCAGTCAAGAGACCCAGTACTTC
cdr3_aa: CASSVPSQETQYF

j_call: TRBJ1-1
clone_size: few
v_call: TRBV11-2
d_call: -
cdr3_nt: TGTGCCAGCAGCTTAGCTGGCAGGATGAACACTGAAGCTTTCTTT
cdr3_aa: CASSLAGRMNTEAFF

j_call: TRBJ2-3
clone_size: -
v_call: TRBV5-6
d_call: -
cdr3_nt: TGTGCCAGCAGCTTGGATACGGGATTATTCACAGATACGCAGTATTTT
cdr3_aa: CASSLDTGLFTDTQYF

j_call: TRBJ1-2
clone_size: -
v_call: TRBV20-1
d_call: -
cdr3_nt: TGCAGTGCTAGAGCAACCGGGGGGGTGGTTGGCTACACCTTC
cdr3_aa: CSARATGGVVGYTF

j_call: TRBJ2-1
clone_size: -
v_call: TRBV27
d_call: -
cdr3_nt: TGTGCCAGCAGACAGCGTAGCAATGAGCAGTTCTTC
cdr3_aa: CASRQRSNEQFF

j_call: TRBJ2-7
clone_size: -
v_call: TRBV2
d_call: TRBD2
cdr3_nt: TGTGCCAGCAGCACTGTGGTAGCGGGGGTGTACGAGCAGTACTTC
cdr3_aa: CASSTVVAGVYEQYF

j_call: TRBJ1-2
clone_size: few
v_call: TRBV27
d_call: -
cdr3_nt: TGTGCCAGCAGTGCGGGATATGGGGGGCGCGAGGGCTACACCTTC
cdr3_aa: CASSAGYGGREGYTF

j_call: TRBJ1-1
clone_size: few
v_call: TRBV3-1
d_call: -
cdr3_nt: TGTGCCAGCAGCCAAGGAAGAGGAGCCACTGAAGCTTTCTTT
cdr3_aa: CASSQGRGATEAFF

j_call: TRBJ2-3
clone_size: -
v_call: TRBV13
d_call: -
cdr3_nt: TGTGCCAGCAGCTCCCGACAGGTGGCAGATACGCAGTATTTT
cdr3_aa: CASSSRQVADTQYF

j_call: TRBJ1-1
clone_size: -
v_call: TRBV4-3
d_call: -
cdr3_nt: TGCGCCAGCAGTCCTGGCCGGGGGTTTGGTGAAGCTTTCTTT
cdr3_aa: CASSPGRGFGEAFF

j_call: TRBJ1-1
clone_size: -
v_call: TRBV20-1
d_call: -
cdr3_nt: TGCAGTGCTAGAGCATTGTATGGGGCCGACAACACTGAAGCTTTCTTT
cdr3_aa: CSARALYGADNTEAFF

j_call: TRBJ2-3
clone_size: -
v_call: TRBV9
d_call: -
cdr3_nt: TGTGCCAGCAGCGTCGATTCTACGCAGTATTTT
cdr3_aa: CASSVDSTQYF

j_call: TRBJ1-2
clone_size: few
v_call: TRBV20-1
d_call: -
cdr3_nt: TGCAGTGCTAGGCGGGACACCGACAACTATGGCTACACCTTC
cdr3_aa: CSARRDTDNYGYTF

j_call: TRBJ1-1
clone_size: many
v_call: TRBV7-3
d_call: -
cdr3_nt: TGTGCCAGCAGCTTAACCCCAAGTACTGAAGCTTTCTTT
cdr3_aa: CASSLTPSTEAFF

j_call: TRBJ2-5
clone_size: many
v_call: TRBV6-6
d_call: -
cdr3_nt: TGTGCCAGCAGCAAGGGGGGGAGAGGATCGGAGACCCAGTACTTC
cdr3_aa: CASSKGGRGSETQYF

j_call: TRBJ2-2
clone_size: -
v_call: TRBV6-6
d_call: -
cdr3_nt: TGTGCCAGCAGTCCCCTGGGGGGACACGCCGGGGAGCTGTTTTTT
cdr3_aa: CASSPLGGHAGELFF

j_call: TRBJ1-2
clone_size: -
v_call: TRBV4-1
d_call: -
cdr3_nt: TGCGCCAGCAGCCACAGGGCCCGCAGGGATGGCTACACCTTC
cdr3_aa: CASSHRARRDGYTF

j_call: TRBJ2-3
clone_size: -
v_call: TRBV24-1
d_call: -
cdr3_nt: TGTGCCACCAGTGATTGGTCAGCGGATACGCAGTATTTT
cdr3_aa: CATSDWSADTQYF